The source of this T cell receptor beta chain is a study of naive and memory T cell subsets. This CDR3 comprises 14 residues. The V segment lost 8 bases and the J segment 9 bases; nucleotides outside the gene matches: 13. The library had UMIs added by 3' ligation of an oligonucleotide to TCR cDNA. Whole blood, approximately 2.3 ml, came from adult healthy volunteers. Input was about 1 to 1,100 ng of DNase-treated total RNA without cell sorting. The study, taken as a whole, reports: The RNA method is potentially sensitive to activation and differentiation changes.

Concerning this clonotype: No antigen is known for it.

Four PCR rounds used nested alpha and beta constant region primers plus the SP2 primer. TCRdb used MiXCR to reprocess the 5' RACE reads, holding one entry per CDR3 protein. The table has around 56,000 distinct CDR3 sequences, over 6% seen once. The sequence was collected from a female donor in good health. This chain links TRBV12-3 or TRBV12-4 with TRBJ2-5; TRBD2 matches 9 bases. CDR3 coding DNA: TGTGCCAGCCAGGCAGTGCGGGGGGGGTTGGCCCAGTACTTC. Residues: CASQAVRGGLAQYF.